The rows below give T cell receptor beta chains drawn from one sample of a study of blood T cells in healthy people across ages. MiXCR, run by TCRdb on the 5' RACE reads, gives a single entry per CDR3 protein. The profile shows about 930,000 distinct CDR3 sequences, roughly 29% of them singletons. This sample was also put to use in a study of T cells of mothers and their children.

Sequencing input: blood. These receptors came from a woman between 35 and 50 years old in good health. CDR3s include the opening cysteine and the closing phenylalanine or tryptophan. Fields, in order: clone size, J gene, V gene, D gene, CDR3 protein, CDR3 DNA. D genes are given only for firm matches. Size tells how often a clone was seen (once, few, many) or the class of an expanded clone, and some rows leave it out.

clone size: few
J gene: TRBJ2-1
V gene: TRBV20-1
D gene: NA
CDR3 protein: CSAKQAPTRNEQFF
CDR3 DNA: TGCAGTGCTAAACAGGCCCCAACCCGTAATGAGCAGTTCTTC

clone size: NA
J gene: TRBJ2-5
V gene: TRBV7-7
D gene: NA
CDR3 protein: CASSLGTNNEQYF
CDR3 DNA: TGTGCTAGCAGCTTAGGGACGAACAATGAGCAGTACTTC

clone size: NA
J gene: TRBJ1-2
V gene: TRBV10-2
D gene: NA
CDR3 protein: CASSEGVVATF
CDR3 DNA: TGCGCCAGCAGTGAGGGAGTAGTCGCCACCTTC

clone size: NA
J gene: TRBJ2-5
V gene: TRBV12-3/TRBV12-4
D gene: NA
CDR3 protein: CASSPQQIHHETQYF
CDR3 DNA: TGTGCCAGCAGTCCACAGCAGATCCACCACGAGACCCAGTACTTC

clone size: NA
J gene: TRBJ2-1
V gene: TRBV25-1
D gene: NA
CDR3 protein: CASSEPAGHISEQFF
CDR3 DNA: TGTGCCAGCAGTGAACCAGCAGGGCACATCAGTGAGCAGTTCTTC

clone size: NA
J gene: TRBJ2-5
V gene: TRBV7-2
D gene: TRBD2
CDR3 protein: CASSLARTSGEETQYF
CDR3 DNA: TGTGCCAGCAGCTTAGCGCGGACTAGCGGGGAAGAGACCCAGTACTTC

clone size: NA
J gene: TRBJ1-6
V gene: TRBV6-6
D gene: NA
CDR3 protein: CASSYSVQGSSPPHF
CDR3 DNA: TGTGCCAGCAGTTACTCGGTACAGGGTAGCTCACCCCCCCACTTT

clone size: NA
J gene: TRBJ2-3
V gene: TRBV29-1
D gene: TRBD2
CDR3 protein: CSVGVAGSTDTRYF
CDR3 DNA: TGCAGCGTTGGAGTAGCGGGGAGCACAGATACGCGGTATTTT

clone size: NA
J gene: TRBJ2-4
V gene: TRBV7-9
D gene: TRBD2
CDR3 protein: CASSLSGTSGFLGEQYF
CDR3 DNA: TGTGCCAGCAGCTTGTCCGGGACTAGCGGATTCTTGGGGGAGCAGTACTTC

clone size: many
J gene: TRBJ2-3
V gene: TRBV10-3
D gene: TRBD2
CDR3 protein: CAIKASGGLRTDTQYF
CDR3 DNA: TGTGCCATCAAGGCTAGCGGGGGGTTACGCACAGATACGCAGTATTTT

clone size: NA
J gene: TRBJ1-1
V gene: TRBV5-1
D gene: TRBD1
CDR3 protein: CASSPSPDRVWTEAFF
CDR3 DNA: TGCGCCAGCAGTCCCTCTCCCGACAGGGTCTGGACTGAAGCTTTCTTT

clone size: NA
J gene: TRBJ1-2
V gene: TRBV5-5
D gene: NA
CDR3 protein: CASSLVGAQQKNYGYTF
CDR3 DNA: TGTGCCAGCAGCTTGGTAGGGGCACAGCAAAAGAACTATGGCTACACCTTC

clone size: many
J gene: TRBJ1-4
V gene: TRBV7-2
D gene: TRBD1
CDR3 protein: CASSPTGGAGATNEKLFF
CDR3 DNA: TGTGCCAGCAGCCCCACAGGGGGCGCAGGGGCAACTAATGAAAAACTGTTTTTT

clone size: many
J gene: TRBJ2-5
V gene: TRBV7-9
D gene: NA
CDR3 protein: CASSLVQGFRETQYF
CDR3 DNA: TGTGCCAGCAGCTTAGTGCAAGGGTTCAGAGAGACCCAGTACTTC

clone size: few
J gene: TRBJ2-1
V gene: TRBV4-1
D gene: NA
CDR3 protein: CASSHPRGEQFF
CDR3 DNA: TGCGCCAGCAGCCACCCCCGGGGTGAGCAGTTCTTC

clone size: NA
J gene: TRBJ2-3
V gene: TRBV7-8
D gene: NA
CDR3 protein: CASSPTRLGDTQYF
CDR3 DNA: TGTGCCAGCAGCCCAACCAGACTCGGAGATACGCAGTATTTT

clone size: many
J gene: TRBJ2-5
V gene: TRBV5-6
D gene: TRBD1
CDR3 protein: CASSLGWTGGQETQYF
CDR3 DNA: TGTGCCAGCAGCTTGGGCTGGACAGGGGGCCAAGAGACCCAGTACTTC

clone size: NA
J gene: TRBJ1-2
V gene: TRBV6-1
D gene: NA
CDR3 protein: CASSDKPVMNGYTF
CDR3 DNA: TGTGCCAGCAGTGACAAGCCAGTAATGAATGGCTACACCTTC

clone size: NA
J gene: TRBJ1-6
V gene: TRBV2
D gene: NA
CDR3 protein: CASSEAVDSNSPLHF
CDR3 DNA: TGTGCCAGCAGTGAAGCCGTGGACAGTAATTCACCCCTCCACTTT

clone size: few
J gene: TRBJ2-3
V gene: TRBV3-1
D gene: NA
CDR3 protein: CASSQPARGDRQYF
CDR3 DNA: TGTGCCAGCAGCCAACCGGCGCGCGGTGATAGGCAGTATTTT

clone size: NA
J gene: TRBJ1-1
V gene: TRBV28
D gene: NA
CDR3 protein: CASSFTRQEAFF
CDR3 DNA: TGTGCCAGCAGTTTCACCCGACAGGAAGCTTTCTTT

clone size: NA
J gene: TRBJ2-1
V gene: TRBV28
D gene: TRBD1
CDR3 protein: CASGEGQGYDNEQFF
CDR3 DNA: TGTGCCAGCGGCGAGGGACAGGGGTATGACAATGAGCAGTTCTTC

clone size: NA
J gene: TRBJ2-5
V gene: TRBV7-2
D gene: TRBD1
CDR3 protein: CARYRGFGGQETQYF
CDR3 DNA: TGTGCCAGGTACAGGGGATTTGGAGGACAAGAGACCCAGTACTTC

clone size: NA
J gene: TRBJ1-5
V gene: TRBV20-1
D gene: NA
CDR3 protein: CSAQAWSNQPQHF
CDR3 DNA: TGCAGTGCCCAAGCCTGGAGCAATCAGCCCCAGCATTTT

clone size: many
J gene: TRBJ2-3
V gene: TRBV14
D gene: TRBD2
CDR3 protein: CASSQARTSGGRDTQYF
CDR3 DNA: TGTGCCAGCAGCCAGGCCCGGACTAGCGGGGGGCGGGATACGCAGTATTTT

clone size: NA
J gene: TRBJ1-1
V gene: TRBV10-3
D gene: NA
CDR3 protein: CAISESVVIRDTEAFF
CDR3 DNA: TGTGCCATCAGTGAGTCGGTAGTCATCAGGGACACTGAAGCTTTCTTT

clone size: NA
J gene: TRBJ1-5
V gene: TRBV20-1
D gene: NA
CDR3 protein: CSAWPGNTEQPQHF
CDR3 DNA: TGCAGTGCTTGGCCCGGGAACACAGAACAGCCCCAGCATTTT

clone size: few
J gene: TRBJ2-7
V gene: TRBV29-1
D gene: NA
CDR3 protein: CSGSRGVEQYF
CDR3 DNA: TGCAGCGGCAGCAGGGGGGTCGAGCAGTACTTC

clone size: NA
J gene: TRBJ2-7
V gene: TRBV10-3
D gene: TRBD1
CDR3 protein: CAISGRTGESEQYF
CDR3 DNA: TGTGCCATCAGTGGTCGGACAGGGGAGTCCGAGCAGTACTTC

clone size: many
J gene: TRBJ2-1
V gene: TRBV29-1
D gene: NA
CDR3 protein: CSVVQGGNEQFF
CDR3 DNA: TGCAGCGTGGTTCAAGGGGGGAATGAGCAGTTCTTC